This T cell receptor (beta chain) emerged from a study of T cell responses to AZD1222 COVID-19 vaccine. Produced via immunoSEQ multiplex PCR; TCRdb's table is partial and in-frame only. Of more than 110,000 clones in the sample, approximately 90% were seen once. This clone was seen once. The V gene's germline CDR1 is SGHDT and CDR2 YYEEEE. Trimming removed 2 bases from V and 3 bases from J, with 8 bases in between. The CDR3 spans 13 residues. This sequence originates from an adult who received the AZD1222 COVID-19 vaccine. Sample: peripheral blood, taken 28 days after the second AZD1222 dose. The chain employs TRBV5-6 and TRBJ1-2; D perhaps matches TRBD1 (5 bases). DNA for the CDR3: TGTGCCAGCAGCTTAGGCAGGGACTATGGCTACACCTTC. This codes for CASSLGRDYGYTF.